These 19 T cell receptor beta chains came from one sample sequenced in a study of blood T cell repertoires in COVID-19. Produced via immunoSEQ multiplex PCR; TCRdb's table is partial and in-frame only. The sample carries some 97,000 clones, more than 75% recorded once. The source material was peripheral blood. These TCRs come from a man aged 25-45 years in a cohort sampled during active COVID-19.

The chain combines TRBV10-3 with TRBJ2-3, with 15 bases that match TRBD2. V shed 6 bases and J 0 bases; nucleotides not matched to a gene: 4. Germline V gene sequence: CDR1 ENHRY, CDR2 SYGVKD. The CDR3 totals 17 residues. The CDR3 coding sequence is TGTGCCATCAGCAAAGGACTAGCGGGGGGGAGCACAGATACGCAGTATTTT. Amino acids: CAISKGLAGGSTDTQYF.

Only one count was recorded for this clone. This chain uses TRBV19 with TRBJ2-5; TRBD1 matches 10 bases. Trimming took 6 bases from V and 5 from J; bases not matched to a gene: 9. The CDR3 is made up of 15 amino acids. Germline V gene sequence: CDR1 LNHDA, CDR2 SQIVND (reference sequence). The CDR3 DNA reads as TGTGCCAGTAGCCCCCGGACAGGGGGTTGGGAGACCCAGTACTTC. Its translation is CASSPRTGGWETQYF.

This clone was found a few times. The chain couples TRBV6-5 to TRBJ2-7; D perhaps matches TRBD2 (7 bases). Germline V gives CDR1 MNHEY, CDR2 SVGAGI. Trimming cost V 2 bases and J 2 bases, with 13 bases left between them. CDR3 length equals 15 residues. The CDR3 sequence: CASSYEAGATYEQYF. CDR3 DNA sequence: TGTGCCAGCAGTTACGAGGCGGGGGCCACCTACGAGCAGTACTTC.

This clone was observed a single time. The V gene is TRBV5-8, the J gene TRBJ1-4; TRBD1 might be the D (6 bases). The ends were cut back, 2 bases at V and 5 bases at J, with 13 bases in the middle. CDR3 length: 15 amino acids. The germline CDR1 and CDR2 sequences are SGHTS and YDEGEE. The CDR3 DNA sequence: TGTGCCAGCAGCTTCCTAGCAGGGGAAAATGAAAAACTGTTTTTT. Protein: CASSFLAGENEKLFF. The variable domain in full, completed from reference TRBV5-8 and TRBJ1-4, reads EAGVTQSPTHLIKTRGQQATLRCSPISGHTSVYWYQQALGLGLQFLLWYDEGEERNRGNFPPRFSGRQFPNYSSELNVNALELEDSALYLCASSFLAGENEKLFFGSGTQLSVL.

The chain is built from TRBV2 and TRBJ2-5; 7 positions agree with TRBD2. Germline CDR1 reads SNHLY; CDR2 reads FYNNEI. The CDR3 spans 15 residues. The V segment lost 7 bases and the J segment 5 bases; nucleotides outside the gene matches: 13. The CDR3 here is CASKARTGGEETQYF. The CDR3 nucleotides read TGTGCCAGCAAAGCTAGGACTGGGGGGGAGGAGACCCAGTACTTC.

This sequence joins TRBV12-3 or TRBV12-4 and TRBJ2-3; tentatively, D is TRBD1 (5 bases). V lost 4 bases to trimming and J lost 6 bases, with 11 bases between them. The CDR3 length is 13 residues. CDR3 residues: CASSSGAADTQYF. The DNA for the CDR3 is TGTGCCAGCAGTTCTGGGGCGGCGGATACGCAGTATTTT.

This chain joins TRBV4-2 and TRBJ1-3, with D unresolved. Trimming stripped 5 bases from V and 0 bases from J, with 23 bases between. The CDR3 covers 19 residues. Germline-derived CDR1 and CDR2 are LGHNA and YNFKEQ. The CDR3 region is CASSENVFASGFSGNTIYF. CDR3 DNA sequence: TGTGCCAGCAGCGAAAACGTGTTCGCTAGCGGATTCTCTGGAAACACCATATATTTT.

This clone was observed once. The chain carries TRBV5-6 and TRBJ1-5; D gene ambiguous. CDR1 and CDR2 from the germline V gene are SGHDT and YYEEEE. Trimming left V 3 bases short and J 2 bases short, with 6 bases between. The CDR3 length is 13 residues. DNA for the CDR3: TGTGCCAGCAGCTACCGGGGCAATCAGCCCCAGCATTTT. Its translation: CASSYRGNQPQHF.

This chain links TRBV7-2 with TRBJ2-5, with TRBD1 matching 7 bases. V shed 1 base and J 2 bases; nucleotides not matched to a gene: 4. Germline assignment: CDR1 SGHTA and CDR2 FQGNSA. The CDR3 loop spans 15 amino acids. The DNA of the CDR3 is TGTGCCAGCAGCTTAGTACGGACAGGACAAGAGACCCAGTACTTC. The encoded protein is CASSLVRTGQETQYF.

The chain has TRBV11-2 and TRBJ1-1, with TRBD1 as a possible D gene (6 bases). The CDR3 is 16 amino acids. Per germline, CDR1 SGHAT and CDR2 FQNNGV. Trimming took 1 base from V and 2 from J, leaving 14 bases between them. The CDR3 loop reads CASSLVAGGTNTEAFF. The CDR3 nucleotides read TGTGCCAGCAGCTTAGTTGCGGGGGGCACTAACACTGAAGCTTTCTTT.

The CDR3 loop is CASNGRVSYNEQFF. Written as DNA, the CDR3 is TGTGCCAGCAACGGGAGGGTTTCCTACAATGAGCAGTTCTTC. The chain recombines TRBV28 with TRBJ2-1; TRBD2 agrees at 8 bases. Trimming at V came to 7 bases and at J to 1 base, leaving 3 bases not matched to a gene. This CDR3 region has 14 residues. CDR1 is MDHEN, CDR2 SYDVKM, per germline.

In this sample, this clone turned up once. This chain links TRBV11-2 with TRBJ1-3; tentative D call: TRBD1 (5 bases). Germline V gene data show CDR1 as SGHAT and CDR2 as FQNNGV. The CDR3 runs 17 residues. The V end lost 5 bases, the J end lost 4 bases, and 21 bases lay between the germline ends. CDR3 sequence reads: CASSTIQAKGPGNTIYF. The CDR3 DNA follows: TGTGCCAGCAGCACCATACAGGCAAAGGGTCCCGGAAACACCATATATTTT.

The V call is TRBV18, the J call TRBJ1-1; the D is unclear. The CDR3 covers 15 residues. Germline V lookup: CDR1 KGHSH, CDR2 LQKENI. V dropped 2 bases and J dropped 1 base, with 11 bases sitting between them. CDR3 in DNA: TGTGCCAGCTCACCAAATTTTCAGGAGAACACTGAAGCTTTCTTT. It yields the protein CASSPNFQENTEAFF.

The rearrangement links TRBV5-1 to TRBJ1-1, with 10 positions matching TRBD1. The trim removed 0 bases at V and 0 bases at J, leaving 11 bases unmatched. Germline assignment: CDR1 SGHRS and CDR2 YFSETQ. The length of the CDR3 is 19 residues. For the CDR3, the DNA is TGCGCCAGCAGCTTGGACCCGACAGGGGGCCAGAGGATGAACACTGAAGCTTTCTTT. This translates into CASSLDPTGGQRMNTEAFF.

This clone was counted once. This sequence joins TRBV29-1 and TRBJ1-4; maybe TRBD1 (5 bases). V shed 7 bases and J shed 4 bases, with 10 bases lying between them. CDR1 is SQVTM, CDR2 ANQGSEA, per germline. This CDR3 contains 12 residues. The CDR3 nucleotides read TGCAGCGGGAGGGGATTTAATGAAAAACTGTTTTTT. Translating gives CSGRGFNEKLFF.

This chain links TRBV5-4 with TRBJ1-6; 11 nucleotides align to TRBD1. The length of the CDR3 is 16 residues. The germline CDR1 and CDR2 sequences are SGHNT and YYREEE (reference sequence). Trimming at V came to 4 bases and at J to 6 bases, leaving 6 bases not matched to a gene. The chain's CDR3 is CASSGGDRGINSPLHF. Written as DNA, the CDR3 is TGTGCCAGCAGCGGAGGGGACAGGGGGATTAATTCACCCCTCCACTTT.

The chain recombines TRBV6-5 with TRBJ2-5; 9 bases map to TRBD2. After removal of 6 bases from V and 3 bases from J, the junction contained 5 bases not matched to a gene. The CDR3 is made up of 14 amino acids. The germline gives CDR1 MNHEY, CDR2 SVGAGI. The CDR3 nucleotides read TGTGCCAGCAGCAGCGGGGGGAACGAAGAGACCCAGTACTTC. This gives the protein CASSSGGNEETQYF.

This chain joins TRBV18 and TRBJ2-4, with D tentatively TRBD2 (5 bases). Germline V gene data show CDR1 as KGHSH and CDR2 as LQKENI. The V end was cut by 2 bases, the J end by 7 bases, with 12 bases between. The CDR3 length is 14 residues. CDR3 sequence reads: CASSPRERENIQYF. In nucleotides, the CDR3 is TGTGCCAGCTCACCAAGGGAGAGAGAGAACATTCAGTACTTC.

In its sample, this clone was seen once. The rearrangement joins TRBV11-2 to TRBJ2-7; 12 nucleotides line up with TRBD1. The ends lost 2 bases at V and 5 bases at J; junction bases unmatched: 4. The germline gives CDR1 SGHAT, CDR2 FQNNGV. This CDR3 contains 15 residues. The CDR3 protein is CASSLMGQGADEQYF. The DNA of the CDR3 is TGTGCCAGCAGCTTAATGGGACAGGGGGCCGACGAGCAGTACTTC.